These 9 T cell receptor beta chains share one sample of origin, sequenced in a study of tissue T cells after allogeneic stem cell transplantation. The data were produced by immunoSEQ multiplex PCR, yet TCRdb's version contains in-frame clones alone and is incomplete. The sample consists of 20,000 to 30,000 clones, more than 80% of them appearing once. Sequences were derived from blood, sampled before transplantation. The source is a male donor at least 60 years old who later had graft-versus-host disease after an allogeneic stem cell transplant.

V usage is TRBV20-1 and J usage is TRBJ1-5; D not resolved. Trimming cost V 3 bases and J 3 bases, with 12 bases left between them. Germline CDR1 is DFQATT and CDR2 is SNEGSKA (reference sequence). The CDR3 loop spans 14 amino acids. The CDR3 sequence is CSASRDPHNQPQHF. As DNA, the CDR3 is TGCAGTGCTAGTAGGGATCCCCACAATCAGCCCCAGCATTTT.

The rearrangement joins TRBV2 to TRBJ2-5; TRBD1 is a possible D gene (5 bases). Trimming left V 11 bases short and J 1 base short, with 8 bases between. Per germline, CDR1 SNHLY and CDR2 FYNNEI. The CDR3 has 11 amino acids. The CDR3 nucleotides are TGTGCCGGGGCCACCCAAGAGACCCAGTACTTC. Its protein product is CAGATQETQYF.

The chain combines TRBV7-2 with TRBJ1-6; D not resolved. V was shortened by 5 bases and J by 2 bases, with 10 bases between the two germline ends. Germline V gene lookup returns CDR1 SGHTA and CDR2 FQGNSA. The CDR3 consists of 15 residues. The CDR3 reads CASSPGWAYNSPLHF. CDR3 nucleotide sequence: TGTGCCAGCAGCCCCGGGTGGGCCTATAATTCACCCCTCCACTTT.

The chain employs TRBV7-9 and TRBJ1-1; D remains unclear. This CDR3 has 14 amino acids. The germline V gene encodes CDR1 SEHNR and CDR2 FQNEAQ (reference sequence). Trimming took off 1 base at V and 4 bases at J, with 10 bases between the two ends. CDR3 nucleotide sequence: TGTGCCAGCAGCTTAGGTGCGGAGATCACTGAAGCTTTCTTT. It is translated as CASSLGAEITEAFF. The variable domain in full, completed from reference TRBV7-9 and TRBJ1-1, reads DTGVSQNPRHKITKRGQNVTFRCDPISEHNRLYWYRQTLGQGPEFLTYFQNEAQLEKSRLLSDRFSAERPKGSFSTLEIQRTEQGDSAMYLCASSLGAEITEAFFGQGTRLTVV.

This clone is judged medium-sized. This chain uses TRBV10-3 with TRBJ2-3, with 7 bases lining up with TRBD2. Germline V lookup: CDR1 ENHRY, CDR2 SYGVKD. The CDR3 is 14 amino acids. Losses at the gene ends were 6 bases for V and 5 bases for J; bases not matched to a gene: 8. In nucleotides, the CDR3 is TGTGCCATCAGCTTAGCGGGTTCAGGAGATACGCAGTATTTT. This encodes CAISLAGSGDTQYF.

The V gene is TRBV7-3, the J gene TRBJ2-4; the D gene could be TRBD1 or TRBD2 (7 bases each). Trimming removed 0 bases at V and 1 base at J, with 13 bases between. The germline gives CDR1 SGHTA, CDR2 FQGTGA. The CDR3 has 17 amino acids. CDR3 residues: CASSLTGGGRAKNIQYF. The CDR3 region has the DNA TGTGCCAGCAGCTTAACGGGAGGGGGCAGGGCCAAAAACATTCAGTACTTC.

Comment on this clone: The junction departs from germline at one end; a sequencing error may be responsible. The rearrangement links TRBV29-1 to TRBJ1-1; D is ambiguous. Germline CDR1 and CDR2: SQVTM and ANQGSEA. The CDR3 runs 13 residues. The CDR3 is CRVGTPTTTEAFF. Here the CDR3 DNA reads TGTAGGGTAGGCACCCCAACCACGACTGAAGCTTTCTTT.

The chain carries TRBV10-1 and TRBJ1-1; D perhaps matches TRBD1 (5 bases). There are 13 residues in the CDR3. Trimming cost V 6 bases and J 4 bases, with 12 bases left between them. CDR1 is WNHNN and CDR2 is SYGVQD in the germline V gene (reference sequence). CDR3 region: CASSLVGATEAFF. As DNA, the CDR3 is TGCGCCAGCAGCCTCGTAGGGGCCACTGAAGCTTTCTTT.

The chain has TRBV5-1 and TRBJ1-1; unclear D gene. Trimming stripped 0 bases from V and 2 bases from J, with 8 bases between. The CDR3 runs to 14 residues. Germline CDR1 and CDR2: SGHRS and YFSETQ. CDR3 nucleotides: TGCGCCAGCAGCTTGGACGGATTTAACACTGAAGCTTTCTTT. Its protein product is CASSLDGFNTEAFF.